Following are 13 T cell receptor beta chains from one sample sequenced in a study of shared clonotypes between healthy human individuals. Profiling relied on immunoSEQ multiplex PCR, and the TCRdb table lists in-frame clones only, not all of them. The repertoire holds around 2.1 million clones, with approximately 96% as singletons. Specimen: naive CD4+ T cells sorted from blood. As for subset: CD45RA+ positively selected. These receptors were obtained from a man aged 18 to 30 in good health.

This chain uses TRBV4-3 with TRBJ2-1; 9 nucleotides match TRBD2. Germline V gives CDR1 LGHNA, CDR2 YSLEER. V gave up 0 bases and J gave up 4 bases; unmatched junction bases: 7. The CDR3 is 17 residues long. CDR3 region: CASSQDPGTSSYNEQFF. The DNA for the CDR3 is TGCGCCAGCAGCCAAGACCCCGGGACTAGCAGTTACAATGAGCAGTTCTTC.

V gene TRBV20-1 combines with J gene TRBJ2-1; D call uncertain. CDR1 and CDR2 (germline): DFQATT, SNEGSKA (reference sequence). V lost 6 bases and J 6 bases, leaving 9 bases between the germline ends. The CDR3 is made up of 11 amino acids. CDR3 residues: CSAHGGNEQFF. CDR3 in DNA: TGCAGTGCCCATGGTGGCAATGAGCAGTTCTTC.

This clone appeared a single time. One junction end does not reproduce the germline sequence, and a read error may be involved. CDR3 sequence reads: CASSLGTLIGERLFF. The CDR3 DNA reads as TGTGCCAGCAGCTTAGGGACACTCATAGGGGAAAGACTGTTTTTT. This sequence joins TRBV7-9 and TRBJ1-4; tentatively, D is TRBD1 (5 bases). CDR1 is SEHNR and CDR2 is FQNEAQ in the germline V gene (reference sequence). This CDR3 is 15 amino acids long.

CDR3 loop: CASSPTTGGGEQYF. For the CDR3, the DNA is TGTGCCAGCTCACCCACGACAGGGGGCGGCGAGCAGTACTTC. The chain links TRBV18 to TRBJ2-7; 10 positions agree with TRBD1. Germline CDR1 KGHSH, CDR2 LQKENI. The ends lost 3 bases at V and 6 bases at J; junction bases unmatched: 5. The CDR3 loop spans 14 amino acids.

The CDR3 is CASTPTSGGMSSQQYF. In nucleotides, the CDR3 is TGTGCCAGCACTCCGACTAGCGGTGGTATGAGTAGTCAGCAGTACTTC. The chain joins TRBV2 to TRBJ2-7; 9 bases line up with TRBD2. Germline values: CDR1 SNHLY, CDR2 FYNNEI. CDR3 size: 16 residues. Trimming at V came to 7 bases and at J to 8 bases, leaving 18 bases not matched to a gene.

The CDR3 DNA sequence: TGTGCCAGCAGCCTAATTAGCGGGAGTTTGAGTGAGCAGTTCTTC. This sequence encodes CASSLISGSLSEQFF. The genes are TRBV6-5 and TRBJ2-1; 9 bases are a match to TRBD2. This CDR3 contains 15 residues. The germline CDR1 and CDR2 sequences are MNHEY and SVGAGI. The junction had 12 bases not matched to a gene; V was cut back by 6 bases and J by 9 bases.

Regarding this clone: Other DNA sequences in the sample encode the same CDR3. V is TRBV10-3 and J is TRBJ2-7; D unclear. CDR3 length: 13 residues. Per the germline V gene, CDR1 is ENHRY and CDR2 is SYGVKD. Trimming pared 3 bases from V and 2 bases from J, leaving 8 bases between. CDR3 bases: TGTGCCATCAGTGACGGCGGAACCTACGAGCAGTACTTC. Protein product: CAISDGGTYEQYF.

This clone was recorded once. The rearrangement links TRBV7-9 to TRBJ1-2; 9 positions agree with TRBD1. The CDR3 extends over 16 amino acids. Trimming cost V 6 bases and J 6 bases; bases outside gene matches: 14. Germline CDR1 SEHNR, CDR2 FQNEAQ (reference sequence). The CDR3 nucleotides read TGTGCCAGCAGTCCCCGGGGGCGGACAGGGGCAAATGGCTACACCTTC. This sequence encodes CASSPRGRTGANGYTF.

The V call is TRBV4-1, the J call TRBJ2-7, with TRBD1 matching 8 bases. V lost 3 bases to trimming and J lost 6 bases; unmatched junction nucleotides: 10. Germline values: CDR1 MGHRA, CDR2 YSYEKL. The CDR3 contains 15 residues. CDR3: CASSQRTGQGPEQYF. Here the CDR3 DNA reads TGCGCCAGCAGCCAGAGAACCGGACAGGGCCCCGAGCAGTACTTC.

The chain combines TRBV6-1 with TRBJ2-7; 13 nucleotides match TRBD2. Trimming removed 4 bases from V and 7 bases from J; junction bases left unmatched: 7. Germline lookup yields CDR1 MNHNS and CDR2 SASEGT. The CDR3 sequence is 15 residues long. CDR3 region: CASSATSGGEWEQYF. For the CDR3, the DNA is TGTGCCAGCAGTGCCACTAGCGGGGGGGAGTGGGAGCAGTACTTC.

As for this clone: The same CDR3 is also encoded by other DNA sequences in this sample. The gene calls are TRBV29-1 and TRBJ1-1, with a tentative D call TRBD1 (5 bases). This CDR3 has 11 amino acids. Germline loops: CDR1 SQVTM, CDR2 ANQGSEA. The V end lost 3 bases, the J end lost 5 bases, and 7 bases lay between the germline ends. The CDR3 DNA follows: TGCAGCGTTGAGCAGGGAACTGAAGCTTTCTTT. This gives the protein CSVEQGTEAFF.

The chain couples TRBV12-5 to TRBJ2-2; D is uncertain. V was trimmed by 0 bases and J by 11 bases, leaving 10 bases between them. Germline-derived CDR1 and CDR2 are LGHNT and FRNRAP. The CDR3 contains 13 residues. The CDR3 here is CASGLVPGPELFF. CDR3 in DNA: TGTGCTAGTGGTTTGGTGCCCGGACCCGAGCTGTTTTTT.

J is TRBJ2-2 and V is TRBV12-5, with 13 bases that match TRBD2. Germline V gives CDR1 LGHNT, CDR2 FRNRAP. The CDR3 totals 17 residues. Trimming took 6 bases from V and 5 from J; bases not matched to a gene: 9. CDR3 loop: CASGTGLAGAGTGELFF. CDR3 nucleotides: TGTGCTAGTGGCACCGGACTAGCGGGAGCCGGGACCGGGGAGCTGTTTTTT.